The present T cell receptor (beta chain) was sequenced within a study of immune evolution from preneoplasia to lung adenocarcinoma. Overall study context: HLA loss of heterozygosity: about 7% AIS, about 15% MIA, about 35% ADC, none AAH.

For this clone: Antigen specificity is unknown.

In germline, CDR1 is MDHEN, CDR2 SYDVKM. The V and J ends lost 7 bases and 6 bases respectively, with 13 bases between them. This CDR3 region has 13 residues. Two lung cancer pathologists independently confirmed each histologic diagnosis. The study's findings and limits: Top clone share appeared to fall from AAH through AIS, MIA, adenocarcinoma. Normal lung had highest clonality; later lesions appeared denser, more diverse.

Profiled with immunoSEQ multiplex PCR; TCRdb holds only in-frame clones, not every one. The data contain approximately 7,700 clones, approximately 85% of them seen just once; the ten biggest clones take up 2% to 2.5%. The sample was FFPE minimally invasive lung adenocarcinoma tissue. The chain joins TRBV28 to TRBJ1-5; D gene unclear. This TCR was sampled from a person of 80 years or more with lung adenocarcinoma. For the CDR3, the DNA is TGTGCCAGCACCCGCAGAAAGGGTCAGCCCCAGCATTTT. It codes for CASTRRKGQPQHF. Full variable domain (rest looked up from reference TRBV28 and TRBJ1-5): DVKVTQSSRYLVKRTGEKVFLECVQDMDHENMFWYRQDPGLGLRLIYFSYDVKMKEKGDIPEGYSVSREKKERFSLILESASTNQTSMYLCASTRRKGQPQHFGDGTRLSIL.